This T cell receptor (beta chain) appears in the sequencing data of a study of T-cell reconstitution after alpha-beta-depleted transplantation in children. This CDR3 contains 13 residues. With 2 bases removed from V and 4 bases from J, the gap between germline ends came to 9 bases. Germline CDR1 reads WSHSY; CDR2 reads SAAADI. During its preparation, the TCRbeta library received unique molecular identifiers. TCRdb re-called the PCR reads through MiXCR, storing one row per CDR3 protein. The sample yields 200,000 to 250,000 distinct CDR3 sequences, 9.5% to 13% seen once. Study-wide points: About two months after transplant, alpha-beta T cells reportedly came from several hundred expanded graft clones. Surviving recipient cells, namely T cells and thymic progenitors, were the source of high day-60 TCRbeta diversity in some patients. Newly made T cells mostly supplied T-cell counts and diversity one year after transplant.

This clonotype showed up just a few times. The antigen is not known. The input for sequencing was PBMCs, taken before TCRalphabeta/CD19-depleted stem cell transplant. The chain joins TRBV10-2 to TRBJ2-7, with D hard to call. The TCR originated in a child younger than two with acute myeloid leukemia, due to receive a stem cell transplant. The CDR3 is CASSEPPTYEQYF. CDR3 DNA sequence: TGCGCCAGCAGTGAGCCCCCTACATACGAGCAGTACTTC.